A single T cell receptor (beta chain) is shown here with its context. What it binds is unknown. This specimen comes from a study of cytotoxic CD8 clonotypes in ibrutinib-treated CLL. Study-wide context: Some 10 relapsed/refractory, roughly 16 treatment-naive; around 18 IGHV unmutated. The study's findings and limits: Elevated clonality accompanied ibrutinib response, with a return toward baseline values at progression.

Germline V gene sequence: CDR1 GTSNPN, CDR2 SVGIG (reference sequence). The CDR3 spans 11 residues. The V end lost 3 bases, the J end lost 0 bases, and 0 bases lay between the germline ends. Sequencing sought depths of 1 in 200,000 to 1 in 1 million T cells. The table came from immunoSEQ multiplex PCR; TCRdb's copy has only in-frame clones and leaves some out. The sample has about 140,000 clones; 60% to 85% are singletons. The chain uses TRBV30 and TRBJ1-3; D is uncertain. This TCR was recovered from a human donor with chronic lymphocytic leukemia. This sample comprised PBMCs, obtained after 12 months of ibrutinib treatment. This chain's CDR3 is CAWSSGNTIYF. The CDR3 DNA reads TGTGCCTGGAGCTCTGGAAACACCATATATTTT.